The source of this T cell receptor (beta chain) is a study of blood T cell repertoires in COVID-19. Across the whole study: COVID-19 samples collected from the United States, Italy and Spain covered acute and convalescent phases.

J lost 4 bases, V lost 4 bases, and 4 bases had no gene match. Germline V gene sequence: CDR1 SQVTM, CDR2 ANQGSEA. This CDR3 is 13 amino acids long. How the authors handled the data: Amplifying reference gene primers gave estimates of nucleated cell counts. Repertoires were generated with immunoSEQ multiplex PCR, while TCRdb's copy carries only in-frame clones and drops some. V, J and clone size derive from that table, while D and trimming were established from the DNA sequence. Of 150,000 to 200,000 clones in the sample, around 87% are singletons; the top ten hold about 7%. This TCR was recovered from a woman of 80 years or more in a cohort sampled during active or convalescent COVID-19. Sequenced sample: peripheral blood. The rearrangement joins TRBV29-1 to TRBJ1-5, with 7 bases lining up with TRBD1. CDR3 in DNA: TGCAGCGTTGGACAGACAGGGAATCAGCCCCAGCATTTT. Its translation is CSVGQTGNQPQHF.